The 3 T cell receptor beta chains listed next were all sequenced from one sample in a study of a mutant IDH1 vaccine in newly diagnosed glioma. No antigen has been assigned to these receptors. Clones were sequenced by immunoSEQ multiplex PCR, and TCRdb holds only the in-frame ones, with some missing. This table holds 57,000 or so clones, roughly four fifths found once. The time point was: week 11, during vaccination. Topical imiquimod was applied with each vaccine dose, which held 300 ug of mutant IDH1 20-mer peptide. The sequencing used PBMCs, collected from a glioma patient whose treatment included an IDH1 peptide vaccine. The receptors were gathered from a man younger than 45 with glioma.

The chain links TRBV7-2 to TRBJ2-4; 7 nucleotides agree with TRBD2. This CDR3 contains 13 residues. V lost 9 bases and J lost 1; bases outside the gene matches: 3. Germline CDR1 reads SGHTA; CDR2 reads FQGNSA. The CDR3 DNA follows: TGTGCCAGTCGAGCGGGGGCCAAAAACATTCAGTACTTC. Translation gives CASRAGAKNIQYF.

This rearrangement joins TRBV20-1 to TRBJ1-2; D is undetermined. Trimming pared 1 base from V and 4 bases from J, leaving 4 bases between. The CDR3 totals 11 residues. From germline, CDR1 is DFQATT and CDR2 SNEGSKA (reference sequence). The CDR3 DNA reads TGCAGTGCTAGAGTCGGCTATGGCTACACCTTC. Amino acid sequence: CSARVGYGYTF.

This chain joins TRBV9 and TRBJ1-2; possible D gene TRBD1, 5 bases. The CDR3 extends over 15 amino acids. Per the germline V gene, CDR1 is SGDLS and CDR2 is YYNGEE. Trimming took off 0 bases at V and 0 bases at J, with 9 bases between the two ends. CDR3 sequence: CASSVVSGANYGYTF. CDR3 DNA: TGTGCCAGCAGCGTAGTGTCGGGGGCTAACTATGGCTACACCTTC.